This T cell receptor beta chain was obtained from a study of molecular identifiers for immune sequencing clone quantification. The overall study: Four portions were sequenced after RNA from roughly 20,000 or 100,000 naive CD8 cells was split five ways in replicates. Findings and caveats of the study: Jurkat TCR RNA spiked in from one cell could reportedly be detected among 800,000 to 1,000,000 naive cells.

Libraries from naive CD8 cells were generated from roughly 21,000 to 960,000 sorted cells (with 10%, 30% or 50% RNA). Sorting was used to obtain naive CD8 T cells (CD8+CD4-CCR7+CD45RA+). This clonotype was observed at least ten times. The antigen is undetermined. CDR1 is DFQATT, CDR2 SNEGSKA, per germline (reference sequence). After removal of 3 bases from V and 5 bases from J, the junction contained 22 bases not matched to a gene. CDR3 length equals 19 residues. TCRdb reprocessed the PCR reads via MiXCR and lists one record per CDR3 protein. This table has some 100,000 distinct CDR3 sequences, around 19% appearing once.

Sequences were obtained from naive CD8+ T cells from blood, with Jurkat cell RNA spiked in. Subset meaning: FACS-sorted CD8+CD4-CCR7+CD45RA+ naive T cells. The TCR comes from a human donor in good health. Some libraries in this study had Jurkat cell RNA spiked in. The rearrangement joins TRBV20-1 to TRBJ2-3; 8 nucleotides match TRBD1. Here the CDR3 DNA reads TGCAGTGCTAGGGGTGGAAACTGGGACAGGCTAGATCTGGGAGATACGCAGTATTTT. This gives the protein CSARGGNWDRLDLGDTQYF.